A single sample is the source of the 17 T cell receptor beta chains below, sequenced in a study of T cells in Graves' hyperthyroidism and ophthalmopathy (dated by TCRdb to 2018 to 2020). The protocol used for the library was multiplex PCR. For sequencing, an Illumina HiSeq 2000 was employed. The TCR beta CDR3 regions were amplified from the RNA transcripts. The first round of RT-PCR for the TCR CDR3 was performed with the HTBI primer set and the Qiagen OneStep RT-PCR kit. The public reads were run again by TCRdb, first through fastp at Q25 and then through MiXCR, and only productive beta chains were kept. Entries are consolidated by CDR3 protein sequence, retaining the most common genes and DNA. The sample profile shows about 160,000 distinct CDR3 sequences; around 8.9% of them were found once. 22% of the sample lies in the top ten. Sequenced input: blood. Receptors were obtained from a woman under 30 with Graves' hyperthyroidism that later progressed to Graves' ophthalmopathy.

The CDR3 DNA reads TGTGCCAGCAGCCAGGCAGGGAGCGAGCAGTACTTC. Translation gives CASSQAGSEQYF. V and J are TRBV7-9 and TRBJ2-7, with D tentatively TRBD1 or TRBD2 (5 bases each). This CDR3 is built from 12 residues. The germline V gene has CDR1 SEHNR and CDR2 FQNEAQ (reference sequence). Deletions cut 5 bases from V and 6 bases from J, with 11 bases between.

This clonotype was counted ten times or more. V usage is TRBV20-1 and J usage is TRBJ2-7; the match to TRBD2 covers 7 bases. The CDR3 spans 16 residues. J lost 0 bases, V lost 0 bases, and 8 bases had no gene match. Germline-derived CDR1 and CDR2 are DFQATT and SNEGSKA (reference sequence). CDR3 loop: CSARDLTSSLSYEQYF. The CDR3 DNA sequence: TGCAGTGCTAGAGATCTGACTAGCTCCCTCTCCTACGAGCAGTACTTC.

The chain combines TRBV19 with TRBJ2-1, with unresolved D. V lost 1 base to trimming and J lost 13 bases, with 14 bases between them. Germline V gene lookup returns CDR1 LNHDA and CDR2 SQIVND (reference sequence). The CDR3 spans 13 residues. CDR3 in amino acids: CASSIVRAMGQFF. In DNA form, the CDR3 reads TGTGCCAGTAGTATAGTTAGGGCAATGGGACAGTTCTTC. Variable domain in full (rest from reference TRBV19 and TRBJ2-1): DGGITQSPKYLFRKEGQNVTLSCEQNLNHDAMYWYRQDPGQGLRLIYYSQIVNDFQKGDIAEGYSVSREKKESFPLTVTSAQKNPTAFYLCASSIVRAMGQFFGPGTRLTVL.

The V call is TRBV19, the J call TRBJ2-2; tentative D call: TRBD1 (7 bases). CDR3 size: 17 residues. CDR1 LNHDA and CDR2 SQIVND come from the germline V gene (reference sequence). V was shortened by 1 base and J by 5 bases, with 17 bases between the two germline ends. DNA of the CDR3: TGTGCCAGTAGTATAGTCAGGGGCAGGGGGACTACCGGGGAGCTGTTTTTT. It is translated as CASSIVRGRGTTGELFF.

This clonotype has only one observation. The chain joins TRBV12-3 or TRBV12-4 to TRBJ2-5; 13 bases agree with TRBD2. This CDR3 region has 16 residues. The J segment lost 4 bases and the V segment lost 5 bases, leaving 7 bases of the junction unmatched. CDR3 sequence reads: CASSRVLAGGPETQYF. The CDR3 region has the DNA TGTGCCAGCAGTAGAGTACTAGCGGGGGGGCCAGAGACCCAGTACTTC.

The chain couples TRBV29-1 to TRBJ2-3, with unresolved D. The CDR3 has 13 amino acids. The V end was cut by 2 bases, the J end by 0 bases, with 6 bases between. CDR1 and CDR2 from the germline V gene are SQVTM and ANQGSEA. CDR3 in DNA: TGCAGCGTTGAACTTGCCAGCACAGATACGCAGTATTTT. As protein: CSVELASTDTQYF.

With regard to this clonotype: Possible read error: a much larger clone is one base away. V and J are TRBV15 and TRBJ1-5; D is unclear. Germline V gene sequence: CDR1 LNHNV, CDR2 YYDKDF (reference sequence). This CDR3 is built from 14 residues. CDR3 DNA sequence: TGTGCCACCAGCAGAGATCTTAGCGATCAGCCCCAGCATTTT. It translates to CATSRDLSDQPQHF.

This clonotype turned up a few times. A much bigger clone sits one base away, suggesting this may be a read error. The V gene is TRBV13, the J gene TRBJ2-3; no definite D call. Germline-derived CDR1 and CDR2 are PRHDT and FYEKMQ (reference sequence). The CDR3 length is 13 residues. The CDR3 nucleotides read TGTGCCAGCAGCCTTCCGCGTGCAGATGCGCAGTATTTT. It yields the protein CASSLPRADAQYF.

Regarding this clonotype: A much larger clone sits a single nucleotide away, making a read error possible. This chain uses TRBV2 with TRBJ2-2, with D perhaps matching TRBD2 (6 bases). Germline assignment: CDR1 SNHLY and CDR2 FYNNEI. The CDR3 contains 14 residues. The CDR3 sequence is CASSVGGSYGELVF. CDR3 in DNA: TGTGCCAGCAGTGTCGGGGGAAGTTACGGGGAGCTGGTTTTT.

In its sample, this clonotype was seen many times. The CDR3, as DNA: TGTGCCAGTAGTATAGGGGACACATCTGCAGGGTCCCGCGAGCAGTACTTC. The encoded protein is CASSIGDTSAGSREQYF. The chain has TRBV19 and TRBJ2-7, with TRBD1 as a possible D gene (6 bases). Germline V lookup: CDR1 LNHDA, CDR2 SQIVND (reference sequence). This CDR3 has 17 residues. The V and J ends lost 1 base and 6 bases respectively, with 22 bases between them.

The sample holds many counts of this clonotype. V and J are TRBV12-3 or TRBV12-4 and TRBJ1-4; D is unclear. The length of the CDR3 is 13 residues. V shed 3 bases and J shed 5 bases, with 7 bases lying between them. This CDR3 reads CASSLRGNEKLFF. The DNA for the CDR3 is TGTGCCAGCAGTTTGCGGGGAAATGAAAAACTGTTTTTT.

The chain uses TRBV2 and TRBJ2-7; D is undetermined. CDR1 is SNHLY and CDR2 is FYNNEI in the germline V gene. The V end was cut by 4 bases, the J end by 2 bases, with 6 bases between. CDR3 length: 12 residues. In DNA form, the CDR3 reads TGTGCCAGCAGTGCCGGGCCCTACGAGCAGTACTTC. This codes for CASSAGPYEQYF.

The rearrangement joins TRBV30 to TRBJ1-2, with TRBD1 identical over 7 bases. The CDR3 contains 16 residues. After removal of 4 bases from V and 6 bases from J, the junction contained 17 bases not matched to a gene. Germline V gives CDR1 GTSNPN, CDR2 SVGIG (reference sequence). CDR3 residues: CAWTHGDHRGWNGYTF. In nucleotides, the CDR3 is TGTGCCTGGACCCATGGGGACCACAGGGGTTGGAATGGCTACACCTTC.

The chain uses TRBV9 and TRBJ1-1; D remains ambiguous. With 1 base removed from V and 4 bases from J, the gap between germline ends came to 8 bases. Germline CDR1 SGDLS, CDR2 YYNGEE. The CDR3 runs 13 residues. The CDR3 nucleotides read TGTGCCAGCAGCGTAAGGTTGGGCACTGAAGCTTTCTTT. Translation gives CASSVRLGTEAFF.

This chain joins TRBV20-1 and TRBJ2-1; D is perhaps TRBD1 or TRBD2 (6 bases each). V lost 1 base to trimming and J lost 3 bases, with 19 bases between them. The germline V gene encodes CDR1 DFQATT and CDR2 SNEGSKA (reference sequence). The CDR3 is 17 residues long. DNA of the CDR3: TGCAGTGCTAGAGGACTGAGGGGGGTGGCTAACTACAATGAGCAGTTCTTC. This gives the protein CSARGLRGVANYNEQFF.

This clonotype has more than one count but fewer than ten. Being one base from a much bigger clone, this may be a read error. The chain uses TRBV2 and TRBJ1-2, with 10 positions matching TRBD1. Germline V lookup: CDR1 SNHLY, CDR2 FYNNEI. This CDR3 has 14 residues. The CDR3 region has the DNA TGTGCCAGCAGCGGACAGGGGGGAATCTATGGCTACGCCTTC. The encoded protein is CASSGQGGIYGYAF.

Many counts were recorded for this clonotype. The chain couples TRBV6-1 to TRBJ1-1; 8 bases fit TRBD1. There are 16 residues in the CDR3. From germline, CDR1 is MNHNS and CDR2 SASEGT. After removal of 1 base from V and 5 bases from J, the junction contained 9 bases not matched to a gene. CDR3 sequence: CASSEDPQGARTEAFF. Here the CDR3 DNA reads TGTGCCAGCAGTGAAGACCCGCAGGGGGCGCGTACTGAAGCTTTCTTT.